This T cell receptor beta chain stems from a study of CD4 T cells in relation to SARS-CoV-2 and coronaviruses. Unexposed donor CD4+ T cells date from about 2011-2018, before the COVID-19 pandemic. After ten to eleven days of culture, CD4+ T cells were isolated. Concerning this clone itself: Antigen specificity is unknown.

Sequencing used immunoSEQ multiplex PCR; TCRdb keeps in-frame clones, though not all of them. The sample consists of just under 20,000 clones, more than 70% of them appearing once. The V end was cut by 0 bases, the J end by 0 bases, with 11 bases between. This CDR3 comprises 16 residues. CDR1 and CDR2 (germline): SEHNR, FQNEAQ (reference sequence). Study-level results: No donor gave both pre-pandemic and post-infection samples.

Material: CD4+ T cells from PBMCs, cultured in vitro. This chain joins TRBV7-9 and TRBJ1-2; D is undetermined. The receptor's source is a human donor in good health. CDR3 protein: CASSLAGQFSNYGYTF. CDR3 in DNA: TGTGCCAGCAGCTTAGCGGGTCAGTTCTCTAACTATGGCTACACCTTC.